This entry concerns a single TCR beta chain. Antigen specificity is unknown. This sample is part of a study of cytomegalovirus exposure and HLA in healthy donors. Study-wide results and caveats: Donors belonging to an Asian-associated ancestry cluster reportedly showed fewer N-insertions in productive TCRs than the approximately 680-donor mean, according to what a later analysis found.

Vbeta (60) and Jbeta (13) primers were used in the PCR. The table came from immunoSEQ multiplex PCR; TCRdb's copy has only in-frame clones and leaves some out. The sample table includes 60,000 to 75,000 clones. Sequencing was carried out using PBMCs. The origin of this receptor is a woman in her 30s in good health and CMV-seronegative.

The CDR3 coding sequence is TGTGCCAGCAGCCGTAGCCCTCGACCAAGAGGCAATGAGCAGTTCTTC. Translated: CASSRSPRPRGNEQFF. The V call is TRBV7-3, the J call TRBJ2-1; D is unclear. Deletions cut 5 bases from V and 6 bases from J, with 20 bases between. The germline V gene has CDR1 SGHTA and CDR2 FQGTGA. The CDR3 has 16 amino acids.